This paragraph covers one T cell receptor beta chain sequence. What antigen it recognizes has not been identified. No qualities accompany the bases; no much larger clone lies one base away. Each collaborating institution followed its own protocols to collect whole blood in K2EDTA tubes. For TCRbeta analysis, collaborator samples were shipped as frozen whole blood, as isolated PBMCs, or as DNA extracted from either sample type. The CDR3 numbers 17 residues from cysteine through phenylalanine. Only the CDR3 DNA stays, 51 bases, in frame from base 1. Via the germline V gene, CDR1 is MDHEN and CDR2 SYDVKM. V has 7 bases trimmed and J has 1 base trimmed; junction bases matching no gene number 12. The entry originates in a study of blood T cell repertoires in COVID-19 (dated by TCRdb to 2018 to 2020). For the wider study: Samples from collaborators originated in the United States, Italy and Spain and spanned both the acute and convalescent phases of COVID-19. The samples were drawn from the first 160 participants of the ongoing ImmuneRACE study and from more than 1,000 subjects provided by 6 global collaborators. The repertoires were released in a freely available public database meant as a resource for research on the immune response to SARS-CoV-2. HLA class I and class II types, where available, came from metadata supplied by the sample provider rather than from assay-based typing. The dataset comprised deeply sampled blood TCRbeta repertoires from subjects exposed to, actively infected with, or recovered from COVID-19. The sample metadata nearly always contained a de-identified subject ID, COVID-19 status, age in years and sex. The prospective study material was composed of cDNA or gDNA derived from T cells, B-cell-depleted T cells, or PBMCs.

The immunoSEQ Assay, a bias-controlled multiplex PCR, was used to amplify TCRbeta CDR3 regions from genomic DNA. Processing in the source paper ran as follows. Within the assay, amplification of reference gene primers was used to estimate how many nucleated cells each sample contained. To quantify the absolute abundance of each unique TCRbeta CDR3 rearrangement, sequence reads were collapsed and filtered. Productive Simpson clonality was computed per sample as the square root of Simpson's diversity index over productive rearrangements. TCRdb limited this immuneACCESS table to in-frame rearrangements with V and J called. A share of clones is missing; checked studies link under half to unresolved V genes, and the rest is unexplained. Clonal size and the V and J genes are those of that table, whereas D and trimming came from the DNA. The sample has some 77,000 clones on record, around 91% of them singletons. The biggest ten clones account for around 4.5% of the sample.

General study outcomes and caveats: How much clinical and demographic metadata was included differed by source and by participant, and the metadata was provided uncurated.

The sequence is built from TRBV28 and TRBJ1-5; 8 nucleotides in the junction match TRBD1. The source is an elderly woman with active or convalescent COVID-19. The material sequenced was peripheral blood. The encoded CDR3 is CASNIRTGPVSNQPQHF. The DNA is TGTGCCAGCAACATAAGGACAGGGCCCGTAAGCAATCAGCCCCAGCATTTT. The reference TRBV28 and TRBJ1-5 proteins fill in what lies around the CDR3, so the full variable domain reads DVKVTQSSRYLVKRTGEKVFLECVQDMDHENMFWYRQDPGLGLRLIYFSYDVKMKEKGDIPEGYSVSREKKERFSLILESASTNQTSMYLCASNIRTGPVSNQPQHFGDGTRLSIL.